What follows are 10 T cell receptor beta chains derived from one specimen sequenced in a study of cytomegalovirus exposure and HLA in healthy donors. Assay: immunoSEQ multiplex PCR; the TCRdb copy retains only in-frame clones and omits some. The sample lists about 56,000 clones; more than 90% were seen once. Sequenced input: PBMCs. The receptors were gathered from a man younger than 30 in good health and CMV-seronegative.

This clone has just one count. This chain joins TRBV5-1 and TRBJ1-1; the match to TRBD1 covers 7 bases. The CDR3 sequence is 14 residues long. CDR1 and CDR2 (germline): SGHRS, YFSETQ. Trimming removed 4 bases from V and 1 base from J; junction bases left unmatched: 4. The CDR3 is CASSVTGKNTEAFF. DNA for the CDR3: TGCGCCAGCAGCGTGACAGGGAAGAACACTGAAGCTTTCTTT.

V gene TRBV9 combines with J gene TRBJ2-2, with TRBD2 matching 12 bases. The trim removed 0 bases at V and 6 bases at J, leaving 3 bases unmatched. The CDR3 is 16 residues long. Germline values: CDR1 SGDLS, CDR2 YYNGEE. The CDR3 protein is CASSVGLAGVAGELFF. DNA for the CDR3: TGTGCCAGCAGCGTAGGACTAGCGGGAGTGGCCGGGGAGCTGTTTTTT.

The CDR3 bases are TGTGCCAGTAGTGTCGGGACAGGTAGCAATCAGCCCCAGCATTTT. Its protein product is CASSVGTGSNQPQHF. This chain uses TRBV19 with TRBJ1-5, with 8 bases that match TRBD1. The V and J ends lost 5 bases and 0 bases, in that order; junction bases with no gene match: 3. Germline V gene sequence: CDR1 LNHDA, CDR2 SQIVND (reference sequence). The CDR3 sequence is 15 residues long. Drawing the rest from reference TRBV19 and TRBJ1-5, the complete variable domain is DGGITQSPKYLFRKEGQNVTLSCEQNLNHDAMYWYRQDPGQGLRLIYYSQIVNDFQKGDIAEGYSVSREKKESFPLTVTSAQKNPTAFYLCASSVGTGSNQPQHFGDGTRLSIL.

The gene calls are TRBV6-1 and TRBJ2-5; a possible D gene is TRBD2 (6 bases). The CDR3 covers 13 residues. The ends were cut back, 2 bases at V and 7 bases at J, with 11 bases in the middle. Germline V CDR1 and CDR2: MNHNS, SASEGT. Written as DNA, the CDR3 is TGTGCCAGCAGTGAACGGGGGTTCGGGACCCAGTACTTC. It codes for CASSERGFGTQYF.

The chain combines TRBV29-1 with TRBJ2-1; 10 bases fit TRBD2. Germline V gene sequence: CDR1 SQVTM, CDR2 ANQGSEA. The CDR3 runs 16 residues. The J segment lost 10 bases and the V segment lost 5 bases, leaving 17 bases of the junction unmatched. CDR3: CSVTGDPGLAYGEQFF. CDR3 nucleotides: TGCAGCGTTACAGGTGACCCGGGACTAGCGTATGGGGAGCAGTTCTTC.

The rearrangement links TRBV19 to TRBJ1-1; 10 bases are a match to TRBD1. CDR3 length equals 16 residues. V was clipped by 3 bases and J by 5 bases; unmatched bases: 9. CDR1 is LNHDA, CDR2 SQIVND, per germline (reference sequence). CDR3 protein: CASSILTGGEGTEAFF. The CDR3 nucleotides are TGTGCCAGTAGTATTTTGACAGGGGGCGAAGGGACTGAAGCTTTCTTT.

This chain joins TRBV6-5 and TRBJ1-1, with D perhaps TRBD1 (6 bases). Trimming left V 6 bases short and J 10 bases short, with 15 bases between. Germline-derived CDR1 and CDR2 are MNHEY and SVGAGI. This CDR3 contains 12 residues. In nucleotides, the CDR3 is TGTGCCAGCAGGTCTACAGGGAGGGGAGCTTTCTTT. It yields the protein CASRSTGRGAFF.

The chain employs TRBV7-6 and TRBJ2-3, with D maybe TRBD2 (6 bases). The germline V gene encodes CDR1 SGHVS and CDR2 FNYEAQ. Trimming cost V 4 bases and J 5 bases, with 22 bases left between them. CDR3 length equals 17 residues. The DNA for the CDR3 is TGTGCCAGCAGCTCTCCCAGCCCAGCGGGTCTGGGAGATACGCAGTATTTT. Residues: CASSSPSPAGLGDTQYF.

The chain is built from TRBV11-2 and TRBJ2-7, with a weak D call TRBD2 (6 bases). The V gene's germline CDR1 is SGHAT and CDR2 FQNNGV. Deletions cut 4 bases from V and 5 bases from J, with 27 bases between. This CDR3 has 18 residues. The CDR3 loop is CASSSSGRASEPLHEQYF. The CDR3 DNA is TGTGCCAGCAGCTCGTCTGGCCGGGCTAGCGAACCCCTCCACGAGCAGTACTTC.

The chain is built from TRBV7-2 and TRBJ2-7; 8 bases align to TRBD1. The germline V gene encodes CDR1 SGHTA and CDR2 FQGNSA. The CDR3 runs 15 residues. V dropped 1 base and J dropped 2; count of bases not matched to a gene: 4. The CDR3 sequence is CASSLDPDRAYEQYF. As DNA, the CDR3 is TGTGCCAGCAGCTTAGATCCGGACAGGGCCTACGAGCAGTACTTC.